This TCR beta chain was recorded in a study of multiple sclerosis patients with progressive multifocal leukoencephalopathy. The time point: before natalizumab initiation. Every listed patient previously received interferon beta; all PML patients were women. The germline V gene encodes CDR1 GTSNPN and CDR2 SVGIG (reference sequence). The germline V and J ends were trimmed by 0 bases and 4 bases, with 7 bases remaining between them. The CDR3 consists of 13 residues. This clone was detected only once. Its cognate antigen is unknown. Findings and caveats of the study: Preferential TRBV-TRBJ pairings or common gene usage were not detected at PML.

This was a survey-level run. Every PCR reaction included synthetic inline CDR3 controls for all V-J pairings. Produced via immunoSEQ multiplex PCR; TCRdb's table is partial and in-frame only. The data hold under 40,000 clones, with approximately 89% observed a single time. Material: PBMCs. The V call is TRBV30, the J call TRBJ2-1, with D uncertain. The clonotype was recovered from a human donor with multiple sclerosis. The CDR3 sequence is CAWSVSTYNEQFF. The CDR3, as DNA: TGTGCCTGGAGTGTGTCTACATACAATGAGCAGTTCTTC.